The 26 T cell receptor beta chains below were found in one sample sequenced in a study of metastatic and nonmetastatic thyroid tumors (dated by TCRdb to 2020 to 2021). Before undergoing thyroid surgery, none of the patients had been given any kind of treatment. Library prep was done by PCR. The sequencing machine was an Illumina HiSeq 4000. TCRdb cleaned the public reads at Q25 with fastp, built clones with MiXCR and kept in-frame beta chains. For this sample the table gives 30,000 to 40,000 clones, of which about 14% were detected only once. The ten largest account for over 7.5% of the sample. Source material: blood. The receptors derive from a female donor with papillary thyroid cancer or a benign thyroid nodule (not recorded which). Some clones in this sample may be carry-over from other donors' samples.

Concerning this clone itself: A much more abundant neighbour one base away suggests this may be a read error. The rearrangement joins TRBV29-1 to TRBJ1-2; D not certain. V was shortened by 6 bases and J by 4 bases, with 21 bases between the two germline ends. CDR3 length: 15 residues. The germline gives CDR1 SQVTM, CDR2 ANQGSEA. CDR3 nucleotides: TGCAGCGTCCTCCTCCGAGGATATCATGGCTATGGCTACACCTTC. Translation gives CSVLLRGYHGYGYTF.

This clone was observed at least ten times. This rearrangement joins TRBV4-1 to TRBJ2-3, with TRBD1 as a possible D gene (6 bases). Deletions cut 6 bases from V and 0 bases from J, with 13 bases between. The CDR3 is made up of 15 amino acids. Looked up from germline, CDR1 is MGHRA and CDR2 is YSYEKL. CDR3 loop: CASSLRGSSTDTQYF. In DNA, the CDR3 is TGCGCCAGCAGTCTAAGGGGGTCTAGCACAGATACGCAGTATTTT.

Details on this clone: A much bigger clone sits one base away, suggesting this may be a read error. The V gene is TRBV5-4, the J gene TRBJ1-2, with TRBD1 matching 7 bases. The germline V gene encodes CDR1 SGHNT and CDR2 YYREEE (reference sequence). Unmatched junction bases numbered 5, after V lost 2 bases and J lost 1 base. CDR3 length equals 15 residues. CDR3 nucleotides: TGTGCCAGCAGCTTTGGGGGACAGTGTAACTATGGCTACACCTTC. Translating it yields CASSFGGQCNYGYTF.

Many counts were recorded for this clone. V gene TRBV4-2 combines with J gene TRBJ1-1; D may be TRBD1 (6 bases). The germline V gene encodes CDR1 LGHNA and CDR2 YNFKEQ. V gave up 1 base and J gave up 5 bases, with 11 bases separating them. This CDR3 is 14 amino acids long. This chain's CDR3 is CASSQGRGSTEAFF. CDR3 sequence (DNA): TGTGCCAGCAGCCAAGGTAGGGGGAGTACTGAAGCTTTCTTT.

This clone was seen repeatedly, ten times or more. J is TRBJ2-3 and V is TRBV15; D is undetermined. CDR1 and CDR2 (germline): LNHNV, YYDKDF (reference sequence). V lost 3 bases and J 4 bases, leaving 11 bases between the germline ends. The CDR3 has 14 residues. CDR3 bases: TGTGCCACCAGCAGGGACGAGAAGGCAGATACGCAGTATTTT. Translation: CATSRDEKADTQYF. Complete variable domain (other parts from reference TRBV15 and TRBJ2-3): DAMVIQNPRYQVTQFGKPVTLSCSQTLNHNVMYWYQQKSSQAPKLLFHYYDKDFNNEADTPDNFQSRRPNTSFCFLDIRSPGLGDTAMYLCATSRDEKADTQYFGPGTRLTVL.

This clone was seen many times. The rearrangement uses TRBV28 and TRBJ2-7; no firm D call. V lost 4 bases, J lost 5 bases, and 9 bases lay in between. CDR1 MDHEN and CDR2 SYDVKM come from the germline V gene. The CDR3 has 12 residues. CDR3 sequence reads: CASSSSSNEQYF. DNA of the CDR3: TGTGCCAGCAGTTCGAGTTCAAACGAGCAGTACTTC. The full variable domain, completed using reference TRBV28 and TRBJ2-7, is DVKVTQSSRYLVKRTGEKVFLECVQDMDHENMFWYRQDPGLGLRLIYFSYDVKMKEKGDIPEGYSVSREKKERFSLILESASTNQTSMYLCASSSSSNEQYFGPGTRLTVT.

This clone has ten or more counts. Possible read error: a much larger clone is one base away. The rearrangement joins TRBV2 to TRBJ1-2; D is unclear. CDR1 and CDR2 from the germline V gene are SNHLY and FYNNEI. This CDR3 has 15 residues. The CDR3 bases are TGTGCCAGCAGTGAACTGGGAATAGTGGACTATGGCTGCACCTTC. This sequence encodes CASSELGIVDYGCTF. The full variable domain, in which reference TRBV2 and TRBJ1-2 provide the parts outside the CDR3, is EPEVTQTPSHQVTQMGQEVILRCVPISNHLYFYWYRQILGQKVEFLVSFYNNEISEKSEIFDDQFSVERPDGSNFTLKIRSTKLEDSAMYFCASSELGIVDYGCTFGSGTRLTVV.

The table lists this clone with many counts. The chain carries TRBV5-6 and TRBJ2-1, with 9 nucleotides matching TRBD1. This CDR3 is 16 amino acids long. Germline CDR1 is SGHDT and CDR2 is YYEEEE. The trim removed 1 base at V and 4 bases at J, leaving 6 bases unmatched. This CDR3 reads CASSLTGQGTYNEQFF. CDR3 sequence (DNA): TGTGCCAGCAGCTTGACCGGACAGGGGACTTACAATGAGCAGTTCTTC.

This clone showed up many times. The V gene is TRBV10-2, the J gene TRBJ2-3; 11 bases agree with TRBD2. The V and J ends lost 6 bases and 1 base, in that order; junction bases with no gene match: 3. Germline CDR1 reads WSHSY; CDR2 reads SAAADI. The CDR3 loop spans 15 amino acids. This chain's CDR3 is CASRTGLAGTDTQYF. DNA of the CDR3: TGCGCCAGCAGGACGGGACTAGCGGGCACAGATACGCAGTATTTT.

V and J are TRBV7-9 and TRBJ2-7, with D perhaps assigned TRBD1 or TRBD2 (5 bases each). The CDR3 has 14 residues. The V and J ends lost 5 bases and 3 bases respectively, with 14 bases between them. The germline V gene has CDR1 SEHNR and CDR2 FQNEAQ (reference sequence). The CDR3 region is CASSHRDRNYEQYF. CDR3 nucleotide sequence: TGTGCCAGCAGCCACCGGGACCGAAACTACGAGCAGTACTTC.

In its sample, this clone was seen a few times. The chain combines TRBV27 with TRBJ2-7; D is possibly TRBD1 or TRBD2 (5 bases each). There are 14 residues in the CDR3. Trimming stripped 2 bases from V and 3 bases from J, with 11 bases between. In germline, CDR1 is MNHEY, CDR2 SMNVEV (reference sequence). CDR3 in amino acids: CASSLKGPDYEQYF. CDR3 in DNA: TGTGCCAGCAGTTTAAAGGGACCCGACTACGAGCAGTACTTC.

This clone was picked up many times. This chain links TRBV7-9 with TRBJ2-7; D unclear. The CDR3 spans 14 residues. The V end was cut by 1 base, the J end by 3 bases, with 10 bases between. In germline, CDR1 is SEHNR, CDR2 FQNEAQ (reference sequence). The CDR3 region is CASSLEGYLYEQYF. CDR3 nucleotide sequence: TGTGCCAGCAGCTTAGAGGGCTACCTCTACGAGCAGTACTTC.

Ten or more counts support this clone. J is TRBJ1-1 and V is TRBV7-9, with 7 bases matching TRBD1. With V trimmed by 4 bases and J by 7 bases, 3 bases remained unmatched. The CDR3 consists of 12 residues. In germline, CDR1 is SEHNR, CDR2 FQNEAQ (reference sequence). CDR3 region: CASSWGDSEAFF. The CDR3 bases are TGTGCCAGCAGCTGGGGGGACAGTGAAGCTTTCTTT.

This clone has at least ten counts. The DNA of the CDR3 is TGTGCCAGCAGCTCCCATTGGGGCGCACAAGGGGCCCAGTACTTC. Protein product: CASSSHWGAQGAQYF. The chain is built from TRBV7-2 and TRBJ2-5; D is possibly TRBD1 (5 bases). Germline lookup yields CDR1 SGHTA and CDR2 FQGNSA. The CDR3 loop spans 15 amino acids. Trimming shortened V by 4 bases and J by 9 bases, and 21 bases separated the two germline ends.

This clone was counted many times. The CDR3 region is CASRTRDTGELFF. The CDR3 bases are TGTGCCAGCCGGACTAGAGACACCGGGGAGCTGTTTTTT. The chain recombines TRBV28 with TRBJ2-2; TRBD2 aligns across 7 bases. V was pared by 8 bases and J by 3 bases, with 3 bases of the junction left unmatched. Germline lookup yields CDR1 MDHEN and CDR2 SYDVKM. This CDR3 has 13 residues.

This clone was found many times. This chain links TRBV20-1 with TRBJ2-1; 9 bases align to TRBD1. CDR1 DFQATT and CDR2 SNEGSKA come from the germline V gene (reference sequence). The CDR3 covers 15 residues. Losses at the gene ends were 6 bases for V and 3 bases for J; bases not matched to a gene: 9. The CDR3 nucleotides read TGCAGTGCAAAAGACAGGGGGGGCGGCTACAATGAGCAGTTCTTC. This gives the protein CSAKDRGGGYNEQFF.

In this sample, this clone turned up a few times. Other nucleotide sequences in the sample specify the same CDR3. J is TRBJ2-5 and V is TRBV5-6, with D perhaps matching TRBD1 (6 bases). Germline-derived CDR1 and CDR2 are SGHDT and YYEEEE. Trimming removed 6 bases from V and 5 bases from J, with 20 bases in between. This CDR3 is 15 amino acids long. As DNA, the CDR3 is TGTGCCAGCACGCTACAGGGATATCTCGGGGAGACCCAGTACTTC. This encodes CASTLQGYLGETQYF.

This clone was observed many times. The chain couples TRBV5-1 to TRBJ2-7, with D maybe TRBD1 (6 bases). The CDR3 spans 14 residues. Germline values: CDR1 SGHRS, CDR2 YFSETQ. Deletions cut 2 bases from V and 0 bases from J, with 9 bases between. The CDR3 nucleotides are TGCGCCAGCAGCTTTGGGGGCCACTCCTACGAGCAGTACTTC. Amino acids: CASSFGGHSYEQYF.

This clone has ten or more counts. V gene TRBV9 combines with J gene TRBJ1-6; D might be TRBD1 (5 bases). V shed 0 bases and J shed 8 bases, with 6 bases lying between them. The CDR3 totals 13 residues. The V gene's germline CDR1 is SGDLS and CDR2 YYNGEE. In DNA, the CDR3 is TGTGCCAGCAGCGTAGGAGGGGATTCACCCCTCCACTTT. Translating it yields CASSVGGDSPLHF.

By sample fraction, this clone is medium-sized. This sequence joins TRBV6-6 and TRBJ2-7; 10 bases agree with TRBD2. The CDR3 is 15 amino acids. V lost 0 bases to trimming and J lost 1 base; unmatched junction nucleotides: 0. Germline V gives CDR1 MNHNY, CDR2 SVGAGI (reference sequence). The CDR3 region is CASSYSTSGSYEQYF. CDR3 nucleotides: TGTGCCAGCAGTTACTCGACTAGCGGGTCCTACGAGCAGTACTTC.

In its sample, this clone was seen a few times. V and J are TRBV24-1 and TRBJ2-5; 9 bases map to TRBD1. The germline gives CDR1 KGHDR, CDR2 SFDVKD. Losses at the gene ends were 5 bases for V and 3 bases for J; bases not matched to a gene: 3. CDR3 length: 14 amino acids. In nucleotides, the CDR3 is TGTGCCACCAGTGGGGACAGGGTAAAAGAGACCCAGTACTTC. Translating it yields CATSGDRVKETQYF.

At least ten counts were recorded for this clone. The chain employs TRBV28 and TRBJ2-6; 9 bases line up with TRBD1. J lost 1 base, V lost 6 bases, and 10 bases had no gene match. The CDR3 extends over 18 amino acids. CDR1 MDHEN and CDR2 SYDVKM come from the germline V gene. DNA for the CDR3: TGTGCCAGCAGGAGGGACAGGGATTACCGATCTGGGGCCAACGTCCTGACTTTC. Its translation: CASRRDRDYRSGANVLTF.

As DNA, the CDR3 is TGCAGTGCTAGACGGCCGGGACTAGCGGGAAACGAGCAGTACTTC. It specifies CSARRPGLAGNEQYF. This chain connects TRBV20-1 to TRBJ2-7, with TRBD2 identical over 13 bases. Germline CDR1 is DFQATT and CDR2 is SNEGSKA (reference sequence). This CDR3 region has 15 residues. Trimming at V came to 2 bases and at J to 5 bases, leaving 6 bases not matched to a gene.

This clone is termed medium-sized (0.01 to 0.1%). The DNA of the CDR3 is TGTGCCAGTAGTATCGGGGAGAGGAACACCTTC. It yields the protein CASSIGERNTF. The rearrangement uses TRBV19 and TRBJ1-2; no firm D call. CDR1 is LNHDA and CDR2 is SQIVND in the germline V gene (reference sequence). The CDR3 spans 11 residues. Trimming removed 3 bases at V and 12 bases at J, with 11 bases between.

This clone was recorded at least ten times. The chain uses TRBV12-3 or TRBV12-4 and TRBJ1-5; TRBD1 aligns across 11 bases. The CDR3 runs 14 residues. V was pared by 5 bases and J by 5 bases, with 2 bases of the junction left unmatched. CDR3 nucleotides: TGTGCCAGCAGTGGGACAGGGGGACATCAGCCCCAGCATTTT. Translated, it gives CASSGTGGHQPQHF.

In its sample, this clone was seen a few times. A single base separates this from a much larger clone, so it may be a read error. Other DNA sequences in this specimen translate into the identical CDR3. The V gene is TRBV29-1, the J gene TRBJ1-2; D is unresolved. Trimming removed 7 bases from V and 1 base from J, with 7 bases in between. The CDR3 is 11 residues long. CDR1 and CDR2 from the germline V gene are SQVTM and ANQGSEA. The CDR3 sequence is CSAYGNYGYTF. The CDR3 region has the DNA TGCAGCGCCTACGGTAACTATGGCTACACCTTC.